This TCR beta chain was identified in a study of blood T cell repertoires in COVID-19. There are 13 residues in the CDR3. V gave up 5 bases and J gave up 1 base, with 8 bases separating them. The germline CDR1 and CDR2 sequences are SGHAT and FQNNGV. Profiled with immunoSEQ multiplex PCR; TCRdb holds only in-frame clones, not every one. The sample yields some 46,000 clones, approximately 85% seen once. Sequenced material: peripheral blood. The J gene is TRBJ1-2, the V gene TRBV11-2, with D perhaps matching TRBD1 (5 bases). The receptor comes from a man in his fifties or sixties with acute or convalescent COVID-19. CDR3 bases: TGTGCCAGCAGCCAGGGACTTAACTATGGCTACACCTTC. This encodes CASSQGLNYGYTF. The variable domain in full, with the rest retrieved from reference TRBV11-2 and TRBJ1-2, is EAGVAQSPRYKIIEKRQSVAFWCNPISGHATLYWYQQILGQGPKLLIQFQNNGVVDDSQLPKDRFSAERLKGVDSTLKIQPAKLEDSAVYLCASSQGLNYGYTFGSGTRLTVV.